The present T cell receptor beta chain was sequenced within a study of blood T cell repertoires in COVID-19. Clones were sequenced by immunoSEQ multiplex PCR, and TCRdb holds only the in-frame ones, with some missing. Among a few hundred thousand clones, 70% to 90% were seen once, and the ten largest hold less than 0.95%. The sequence was obtained from a man younger than 35 with COVID-19, enrolled during active disease. Sequencing was done on a sample of peripheral blood.

CDR3 loop: CASSRFAGNSPLHF. The CDR3 nucleotides are TGTGCCAGCAGCCGATTCGCGGGAAATTCACCCCTCCACTTT. The chain couples TRBV5-4 to TRBJ1-6; no clear D. Trimming took off 4 bases at V and 7 bases at J, with 12 bases between the two ends. The germline V gene has CDR1 SGHNT and CDR2 YYREEE (reference sequence). The CDR3 has 14 residues.